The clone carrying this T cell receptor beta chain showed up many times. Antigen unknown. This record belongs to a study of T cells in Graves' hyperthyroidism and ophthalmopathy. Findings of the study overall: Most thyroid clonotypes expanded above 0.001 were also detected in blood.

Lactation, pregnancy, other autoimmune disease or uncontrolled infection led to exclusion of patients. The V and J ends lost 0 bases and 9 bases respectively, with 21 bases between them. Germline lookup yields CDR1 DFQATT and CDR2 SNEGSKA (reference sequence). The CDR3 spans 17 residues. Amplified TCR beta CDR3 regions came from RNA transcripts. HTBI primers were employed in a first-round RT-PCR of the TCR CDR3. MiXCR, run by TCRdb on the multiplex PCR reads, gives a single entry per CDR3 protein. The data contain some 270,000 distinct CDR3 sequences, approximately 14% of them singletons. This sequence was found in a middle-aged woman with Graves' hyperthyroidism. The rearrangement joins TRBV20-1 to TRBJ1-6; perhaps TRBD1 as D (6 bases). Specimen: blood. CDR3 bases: TGCAGTGCTAGAGATCGGACAGCGTCGGGAGCTGGTTCACCCCTCCACTTT. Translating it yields CSARDRTASGAGSPLHF.